These 29 T cell receptor beta chains share one sample of origin, sequenced in a study of vaccination and CD4 T cells after COVID-19 (dated by TCRdb to the early 2020s). According to the study, the label for this sample's treatment or condition signals: roughly 10-day PBMC culture with coronavirus spike peptide pools or control peptides (ViraFEST assay). CD4+ T cells from unexposed donors were collected before the COVID-19 pandemic (2011-2018). No antigen has been identified for these receptors. The library was prepared using PCR. The sequencer was an Illumina iSeq 100. DNA from cultured CD4+ T cells was subjected to TCR sequencing with the Oncomine TCR Beta short-read assay at the Johns Hopkins FTIC core. Through fastp at Q25 and MiXCR, TCRdb rebuilt clones from the public reads, retaining in-frame beta chains. Each CDR3 protein gets just one entry, which takes the most common genes and DNA from the rows behind it. A total of approximately 6,100 distinct CDR3 sequences appear in this sample, roughly 35% of them only once. The top ten clones comprise roughly 34% of the sample.

Material for sequencing was CD4+ T cells from blood, cultured in vitro. Source of these receptors: a human donor in good health.

There are a few counts of this clonotype. This rearrangement joins TRBV18 to TRBJ1-1; 9 nucleotides align to TRBD1. J gave up 8 bases and V 1 base, and 5 bases lay outside the gene matches. Germline V gives CDR1 KGHSH, CDR2 LQKENI. CDR3 length: 14 amino acids. The CDR3 DNA is TGTGCCAGCTCACCACAGGGACAGGGACTAGAAGCTTTCTTT. Residues: CASSPQGQGLEAFF.

The chain carries TRBV6-1 and TRBJ2-3, with 13 bases matching TRBD2. V lost 5 bases to trimming and J lost 2 bases; unmatched junction nucleotides: 4. Germline V gives CDR1 MNHNS, CDR2 SASEGT. This CDR3 is built from 16 residues. CDR3 region: CASSLLAGGNTDTQYF. The CDR3 nucleotides are TGTGCCAGCAGTTTACTAGCGGGGGGGAACACAGATACGCAGTATTTT.

This clonotype was seen only a few times. The chain carries TRBV19 and TRBJ2-3; D not certain. This CDR3 has 13 residues. V dropped 4 bases and J dropped 8 bases, with 13 bases sitting between them. Germline values: CDR1 LNHDA, CDR2 SQIVND (reference sequence). This chain's CDR3 is CASSTRSTGTQYF. The CDR3 DNA is TGTGCCAGTAGTACCCGGAGCACGGGTACGCAGTATTTT.

The chain joins TRBV5-1 to TRBJ2-3; 9 bases agree with TRBD1. This CDR3 is 15 amino acids long. The V gene's germline CDR1 is SGHRS and CDR2 YFSETQ. The trim removed 3 bases at V and 2 bases at J, leaving 4 bases unmatched. CDR3 in DNA: TGCGCCAGCAGCTGGGGACAGGGTCACACAGATACGCAGTATTTT. This translates into CASSWGQGHTDTQYF.

The chain links TRBV7-3 to TRBJ2-1, with D perhaps assigned TRBD1 or TRBD2 (6 bases each). Germline V gives CDR1 SGHTA, CDR2 FQGTGA. The CDR3 runs to 15 residues. Trimming left V 1 base short and J 5 bases short, with 12 bases between. This CDR3 is CASSLNGGGNNEQFF. CDR3 DNA sequence: TGTGCCAGCAGCTTAAACGGGGGCGGGAACAATGAGCAGTTCTTC. Using reference TRBV7-3 and TRBJ2-1 for the parts outside the CDR3, the full variable domain is GAGVSQTPSNKVTEKGKYVELRCDPISGHTALYWYRQSLGQGPEFLIYFQGTGAADDSGLPNDRFFAVRPEGSVSTLKIQRTERGDSAVYLCASSLNGGGNNEQFFGPGTRLTVL.

By its share, this clonotype is medium-sized (0.01 to 0.1%). The CDR3 region has the DNA TGTGCCAGCATGGACAGGCGGCTCCTCAGGGACTATGGCTACACCTTC. It specifies CASMDRRLLRDYGYTF. This chain connects TRBV6-1 to TRBJ1-2, with 7 positions matching TRBD1. Looked up from germline, CDR1 is MNHNS and CDR2 is SASEGT. The CDR3 runs to 16 residues. Germline trimming cut 7 bases from V and 3 bases from J; bases unmatched to any gene: 14.

This chain links TRBV6-5 with TRBJ1-5, with D perhaps matching TRBD1 (5 bases). Germline V gene lookup returns CDR1 MNHEY and CDR2 SVGAGI. This CDR3 has 14 amino acids. V dropped 0 bases and J dropped 6 bases, with 9 bases sitting between them. The CDR3 is CASSYSGDRQPQHF. CDR3 DNA sequence: TGTGCCAGCAGTTACTCCGGGGACCGTCAGCCCCAGCATTTT.

CDR3 loop: CASSYRTRAFF. DNA for the CDR3: TGTGCCAGCAGTTACCGGACCCGAGCTTTCTTT. The chain joins TRBV6-5 to TRBJ1-1; unclear D gene. Germline CDR1 MNHEY, CDR2 SVGAGI. CDR3 length: 11 amino acids. Trimming removed 2 bases from V and 10 bases from J, with 8 bases in between.

The chain carries TRBV19 and TRBJ2-5; a possible D gene is TRBD2 (5 bases). Trimming shortened V by 5 bases and J by 5 bases, and 12 bases separated the two germline ends. This CDR3 comprises 13 residues. Germline V gene data show CDR1 as LNHDA and CDR2 as SQIVND (reference sequence). In DNA form, the CDR3 reads TGTGCCAGTAGTCCCGGGGTTATGGAGACCCAGTACTTC. It codes for CASSPGVMETQYF.

This clonotype was seen a few times. This chain links TRBV7-2 with TRBJ1-2; 8 bases fit TRBD1. The germline V gene encodes CDR1 SGHTA and CDR2 FQGNSA. The CDR3 length is 14 residues. The trim removed 6 bases at V and 3 bases at J, leaving 6 bases unmatched. CDR3 sequence reads: CASSRLTGDYGYTF. CDR3 bases: TGTGCCAGCAGTCGGCTGACAGGGGACTATGGCTACACCTTC.

This chain joins TRBV21-1 and TRBJ1-2. TRBV21-1 is termed a pseudogene. The CDR3 length is 13 residues. CDR3 nucleotides: TGTGCCAGCAACGTGAGAGGAGGCTATGGCTACACCTTC. Encoded protein: CASNVRGGYGYTF.

This clonotype is categorized as large (0.1 to 1%). The rearrangement links TRBV6-1 to TRBJ2-7, with D possibly being TRBD1 (6 bases). CDR3 length equals 16 residues. Trimming shortened V by 0 bases and J by 3 bases, and 15 bases separated the two germline ends. Germline V gives CDR1 MNHNS, CDR2 SASEGT. CDR3 nucleotides: TGTGCCAGCAGTGAAGCTCCTACAGGGATGGGCTACGAGCAGTACTTC. This codes for CASSEAPTGMGYEQYF.

Within the sample, this clonotype is large. This chain links TRBV7-6 with TRBJ2-7, with D possibly being TRBD1 (6 bases). There are 11 residues in the CDR3. Germline CDR1 SGHVS, CDR2 FNYEAQ. Trimming cost V 3 bases and J 6 bases, with 6 bases left between them. The chain's CDR3 is CASSLTGEQYF. The CDR3 DNA reads TGTGCCAGCAGCTTGACAGGCGAGCAGTACTTC.

V is TRBV27 and J is TRBJ2-6; D uncertain. Between the trimmed V and J ends, which lost 3 bases and 0 bases, there was a span of 6 bases. CDR3 length: 15 amino acids. Germline CDR1 and CDR2: MNHEY and SMNVEV (reference sequence). The CDR3 DNA follows: TGTGCCAGCAGTTTGGTCGGCTCTGGGGCCAACGTCCTGACTTTC. This gives the protein CASSLVGSGANVLTF.

This clonotype was seen a handful of times. The rearrangement joins TRBV19 to TRBJ1-2; D not resolved. CDR3 length: 15 residues. CDR1 and CDR2 (germline): LNHDA, SQIVND (reference sequence). Trimming shortened V by 3 bases and J by 6 bases, and 17 bases separated the two germline ends. The CDR3 bases are TGTGCCAGTAGTATGTGGCTGGCTGGTTGGGATGGCTACACCTTC. Protein sequence: CASSMWLAGWDGYTF.

The chain combines TRBV6-1 with TRBJ1-1; the D is unclear. CDR1 is MNHNS, CDR2 SASEGT, per germline. V was pared by 4 bases and J by 2 bases, with 20 bases between. CDR3 length: 17 amino acids. The CDR3 region is CASSVDNRGKGNTEAFF. DNA for the CDR3: TGTGCCAGCAGTGTTGACAATAGAGGAAAGGGAAACACTGAAGCTTTCTTT.

CDR3 protein: CASSLAVYNEQFF. The CDR3 region has the DNA TGTGCCAGCAGTTTAGCGGTGTACAATGAGCAGTTCTTC. This sequence joins TRBV27 and TRBJ2-1; D gene ambiguous. Deletions cut 2 bases from V and 4 bases from J, with 6 bases between. The CDR3 length is 13 residues. Germline lookup yields CDR1 MNHEY and CDR2 SMNVEV (reference sequence).

A few counts support this clonotype. V gene TRBV7-9 combines with J gene TRBJ1-6; D gene unclear. The V gene lost 3 bases and the J gene lost 9 bases, with 18 bases spanning the gap. Germline V gene lookup returns CDR1 SEHNR and CDR2 FQNEAQ (reference sequence). The CDR3 sequence is 16 residues long. The CDR3 DNA reads as TGTGCCAGCAGCTTCCAAACCGGGAGAGATAGTTCACCCCTCCACTTT. Residues: CASSFQTGRDSSPLHF.

This clonotype turned up a few times. CDR3 nucleotides: TGTGCCAGTAGTAAGACTAGCGAGAACTCCTACGAGCAGTACTTC. It specifies CASSKTSENSYEQYF. The chain links TRBV19 to TRBJ2-7; 8 bases map to TRBD2. This CDR3 spans 15 amino acids. J was trimmed by 0 bases and V by 4 bases; bases with no gene match: 5. From germline, CDR1 is LNHDA and CDR2 SQIVND (reference sequence).

The CDR3 loop is CASSYSTGGAYNEQFF. The CDR3 region has the DNA TGTGCCAGCAGTTACTCGACGGGGGGGGCCTACAATGAGCAGTTCTTC. The J gene is TRBJ2-1, the V gene TRBV6-5; 8 nucleotides agree with TRBD2. Germline CDR1 MNHEY, CDR2 SVGAGI. This CDR3 has 16 residues. J was trimmed by 2 bases and V by 0 bases; bases with no gene match: 3.

The J gene is TRBJ1-5, the V gene TRBV18; D is uncertain. This CDR3 has 13 amino acids. CDR1 and CDR2 from the germline V gene are KGHSH and LQKENI. Trimming shortened V by 2 bases and J by 2 bases, and 4 bases separated the two germline ends. This CDR3 is CASSPRGNQPQHF. In nucleotides, the CDR3 is TGTGCCAGCTCACCAAGGGGCAATCAGCCCCAGCATTTT.

The genes are TRBV11-2 and TRBJ1-2, with 9 bases identical to TRBD1. The CDR3 sequence is 13 residues long. Per the germline V gene, CDR1 is SGHAT and CDR2 is FQNNGV. With V trimmed by 5 bases and J by 7 bases, 5 bases remained unmatched. CDR3 sequence reads: CASSLQGALGYTF. The CDR3 bases are TGTGCCAGCAGCCTACAGGGGGCGCTTGGCTACACCTTC. Drawing the rest from reference TRBV11-2 and TRBJ1-2, the complete variable domain is EAGVAQSPRYKIIEKRQSVAFWCNPISGHATLYWYQQILGQGPKLLIQFQNNGVVDDSQLPKDRFSAERLKGVDSTLKIQPAKLEDSAVYLCASSLQGALGYTFGSGTRLTVV.

This clonotype has a handful of counts. This chain links TRBV2 with TRBJ2-5; 12 nucleotides agree with TRBD2. The trim removed 7 bases at V and 4 bases at J, leaving 7 bases unmatched. Germline CDR1 and CDR2: SNHLY and FYNNEI. The CDR3 loop spans 15 amino acids. Here the CDR3 reads CASTTSGLAGETQYF. Written as DNA, the CDR3 is TGTGCCAGCACTACATCGGGACTAGCGGGAGAGACCCAGTACTTC.

This chain uses TRBV27 with TRBJ1-1; D not resolved. Trimming took off 1 base at V and 1 base at J, with 10 bases between the two ends. There are 15 residues in the CDR3. The germline CDR1 and CDR2 sequences are MNHEY and SMNVEV (reference sequence). CDR3 sequence: CASSLYSPGNTEAFF. CDR3 sequence (DNA): TGTGCCAGCAGTTTATACTCACCGGGGAACACTGAAGCTTTCTTT.

This clonotype was seen a handful of times. The chain uses TRBV2 and TRBJ1-5; the D is unclear. Germline values: CDR1 SNHLY, CDR2 FYNNEI. V dropped 6 bases and J dropped 1 base, with 10 bases sitting between them. The CDR3 runs 14 residues. The CDR3 DNA reads TGTGCCAGCAGGGGCGACGGCAGCAATCAGCCCCAGCATTTT. Translated: CASRGDGSNQPQHF.

Only one count was recorded for this clonotype. V and J are TRBV6-1 and TRBJ1-2; D call uncertain. Germline-derived CDR1 and CDR2 are MNHNS and SASEGT. The V and J ends lost 8 bases and 0 bases respectively, with 10 bases between them. This CDR3 contains 13 residues. The CDR3: CASEDGANYGYTF. The CDR3 DNA reads TGTGCCAGCGAAGACGGAGCTAACTATGGCTACACCTTC.

V usage is TRBV12-5 and J usage is TRBJ1-5; D may be TRBD1 (6 bases). The germline V and J ends were trimmed by 7 bases and 9 bases, with 16 bases remaining between them. CDR3 size: 13 residues. Germline CDR1 is LGHNT and CDR2 is FRNRAP. The CDR3 region has the DNA TGTGCTAGTGCCATCCCCGGGGGGGCGCCCCAGCATTTT. Translation gives CASAIPGGAPQHF.

V usage is TRBV7-9 and J usage is TRBJ2-2; tentatively, D is TRBD1 (6 bases). CDR3 size: 16 residues. The germline V and J ends were trimmed by 5 bases and 3 bases, with 16 bases remaining between them. Per germline, CDR1 SEHNR and CDR2 FQNEAQ (reference sequence). CDR3 nucleotide sequence: TGTGCCAGCAGCCCCCCCAGGGGCCGGGACACCGGGGAGCTGTTTTTT. It codes for CASSPPRGRDTGELFF. Looking up the rest from reference TRBV7-9 and TRBJ2-2 gives the full variable domain: DTGVSQNPRHKITKRGQNVTFRCDPISEHNRLYWYRQTLGQGPEFLTYFQNEAQLEKSRLLSDRFSAERPKGSFSTLEIQRTEQGDSAMYLCASSPPRGRDTGELFFGEGSRLTVL.

Judged by abundance, this clonotype is medium-sized (0.01 to 0.1%). The rearrangement uses TRBV20-1 and TRBJ1-5; the D is unclear. The germline V gene encodes CDR1 DFQATT and CDR2 SNEGSKA (reference sequence). V lost 4 bases and J lost 10, with 20 bases in between. The CDR3 consists of 14 residues. The CDR3 region has the DNA TGCAGTGCTAATTCCCCCATGGGCTTCTCACCCCAGCATTTT. It specifies CSANSPMGFSPQHF.